Each of the 22 T cell receptor beta chains below was sequenced from the same sample in a study of vaccination effects on CD4 cells after COVID-19. After around nine days in culture, the CD4+ T cells were isolated. Infection dated between March and December 2020, before the Alpha, Beta and Delta variants reached the United States. Subjects were given two BNT162b2 or mRNA-1273 vaccine doses. Sequencing used immunoSEQ multiplex PCR; TCRdb keeps in-frame clones, though not all of them. Of some 50,000 clones listed, 65% to 75% were seen once; the top ten hold approximately 5.6%. For these TCRs, the target antigens are not known. The specimen was CD4+ T cells from PBMCs cultured without peptide, collected after COVID-19 vaccination. These receptors all stem from a human donor who had a prior SARS-CoV-2 infection.

The CDR3 DNA sequence: TGTGCCAGCAGCGAACAACAGGTCGGAAACATTCAGTACTTC. Its protein is CASSEQQVGNIQYF. The genes are TRBV5-4 and TRBJ2-4; weak D call: TRBD1 (5 bases). There are 14 residues in the CDR3. Trimming removed 4 bases from V and 6 bases from J, with 14 bases in between. Germline CDR1 and CDR2: SGHNT and YYREEE (reference sequence).

V and J are TRBV10-3 and TRBJ2-3, with 12 bases aligning to TRBD2. V gave up 3 bases and J gave up 6 bases; unmatched junction bases: 4. This CDR3 contains 15 residues. Looked up from germline, CDR1 is ENHRY and CDR2 is SYGVKD. DNA of the CDR3: TGTGCCATCAGTGAAACTAGCGGGAGGTCGGATACGCAGTATTTT. Protein: CAISETSGRSDTQYF.

This clone was observed a handful of times. V usage is TRBV15 and J usage is TRBJ2-7; D call uncertain. The germline CDR1 and CDR2 sequences are LNHNV and YYDKDF (reference sequence). The CDR3 totals 15 residues. V was cut by 0 bases and J by 1 base, with 10 bases left in between. The CDR3 DNA reads as TGTGCCACCAGCAGAGATTTATCGGAGTCCTACGAGCAGTACTTC. It translates to CATSRDLSESYEQYF.

This clone appeared a few times. This chain connects TRBV9 to TRBJ1-4; 8 bases are shared with TRBD1. The V gene end was trimmed by 4 bases and the J gene end by 6 bases; junction bases not matched to a gene: 8. CDR1 is SGDLS and CDR2 is YYNGEE in the germline V gene. The CDR3 sequence is 15 residues long. DNA for the CDR3: TGTGCCAGCAGCCCTTCGACAGGGGATGATGAAAAACTGTTTTTT. Its translation is CASSPSTGDDEKLFF.

The chain joins TRBV5-1 to TRBJ2-1, with D perhaps matching TRBD1 or TRBD2 (6 bases each). V lost 0 bases and J lost 12, with 10 bases in between. CDR3 length: 12 amino acids. CDR1 is SGHRS, CDR2 YFSETQ, per germline. The CDR3 here is CASSLEGGGQFF. DNA of the CDR3: TGCGCCAGCAGCTTGGAGGGGGGAGGGCAGTTCTTC.

The chain combines TRBV27 with TRBJ2-1; D is perhaps TRBD1 or TRBD2 (5 bases each). Per the germline V gene, CDR1 is MNHEY and CDR2 is SMNVEV (reference sequence). The V and J ends lost 5 bases and 0 bases respectively, with 23 bases between them. The CDR3 is made up of 19 amino acids. CDR3 loop: CASSRKPGWDEPSYNEQFF. The CDR3 bases are TGTGCCAGCAGTCGAAAGCCCGGTTGGGACGAACCCTCCTACAATGAGCAGTTCTTC.

The rearrangement links TRBV4-1 to TRBJ1-3, with unresolved D. Trimming removed 1 base from V and 0 bases from J, with 7 bases in between. The CDR3 sequence is 15 residues long. Per the germline V gene, CDR1 is MGHRA and CDR2 is YSYEKL. The CDR3 is CASSQGWGSGNTIYF. The CDR3 region has the DNA TGCGCCAGCAGCCAAGGCTGGGGCTCTGGAAACACCATATATTTT.

This chain uses TRBV19 with TRBJ1-1; 8 bases fit TRBD1. Losses at the gene ends were 4 bases for V and 7 bases for J; bases not matched to a gene: 8. Germline CDR1 LNHDA, CDR2 SQIVND (reference sequence). This CDR3 has 14 amino acids. The CDR3 is CASSTRQGRHEAFF. DNA of the CDR3: TGTGCCAGTAGTACCCGACAGGGGAGGCATGAAGCTTTCTTT.

This clone has just a few counts. The J gene is TRBJ1-1, the V gene TRBV3-1 (or the pseudogene TRBV3-2); D unclear. Trimming cost V 2 bases and J 0 bases, with 4 bases left between them. Germline CDR1 LGHDT, CDR2 YNNKEL (reference sequence). This CDR3 is 13 amino acids long. The CDR3 bases are TGTGCCAGCAGCCAACCCCTGAACACTGAAGCTTTCTTT. As protein: CASSQPLNTEAFF.

The chain joins TRBV5-1 to TRBJ2-5; maybe TRBD1 (6 bases). Germline V gives CDR1 SGHRS, CDR2 YFSETQ. The CDR3 loop spans 14 amino acids. V dropped 0 bases and J dropped 5 bases, with 11 bases sitting between them. CDR3 region: CASSLEGQGETQYF. The CDR3 coding sequence is TGCGCCAGCAGCTTGGAGGGCCAGGGGGAGACCCAGTACTTC.

The chain recombines TRBV7-2 with TRBJ1-3; D unresolved. The CDR3 spans 16 residues. Trimming stripped 5 bases from V and 0 bases from J, with 14 bases between. Germline CDR1 and CDR2: SGHTA and FQGNSA. Here the CDR3 DNA reads TGTGCCAGCAGCGTAATCCCGGGCGGCTCTGGAAACACCATATATTTT. Its protein product is CASSVIPGGSGNTIYF.

J is TRBJ2-5 and V is TRBV5-4; 9 positions match TRBD1. The germline gives CDR1 SGHNT, CDR2 YYREEE (reference sequence). Trimming at V came to 3 bases and at J to 5 bases, leaving 8 bases not matched to a gene. This CDR3 contains 15 residues. This chain's CDR3 is CASSSRDRVFETQYF. The CDR3 region has the DNA TGTGCCAGCAGCTCCCGGGACAGGGTCTTTGAGACCCAGTACTTC.

The chain employs TRBV5-6 and TRBJ1-3; D unclear. The CDR3 length is 17 residues. Germline CDR1 and CDR2: SGHDT and YYEEEE. With 1 base removed from V and 0 bases from J, the gap between germline ends came to 14 bases. CDR3 residues: CASSLPPLTTSGNTIYF. The CDR3 coding sequence is TGTGCCAGCAGCTTGCCCCCCCTCACTACCTCTGGAAACACCATATATTTT.

This clone was recorded only once. The chain links TRBV5-4 to TRBJ2-3; 8 bases agree with TRBD2. CDR1 and CDR2 (germline): SGHNT, YYREEE (reference sequence). Trimming at V came to 0 bases and at J to 4 bases, leaving 7 bases not matched to a gene. The CDR3 runs to 16 residues. CDR3 in DNA: TGTGCCAGCAGCTTGGACGGGGGGGGCAACGCAGATACGCAGTATTTT. This encodes CASSLDGGGNADTQYF.

CDR3 in DNA: TGTGCCACCAGCTCGTCTAGCGTTGGAGAGACCCAGTACTTC. Encoded protein: CATSSSSVGETQYF. J is TRBJ2-5 and V is TRBV15, with a weak D call TRBD2 (6 bases). The CDR3 contains 14 residues. Per germline, CDR1 LNHNV and CDR2 YYDKDF (reference sequence). V was shortened by 5 bases and J by 4 bases, with 14 bases between the two germline ends.

This clone appeared a few times. The chain uses TRBV5-4 and TRBJ2-1, with no clear D. V lost 4 bases to trimming and J lost 6 bases, with 8 bases between them. The CDR3 loop spans 12 amino acids. CDR1 and CDR2 (germline): SGHNT, YYREEE (reference sequence). CDR3 region: CASSVGLNEQFF. The CDR3 DNA sequence: TGTGCCAGCAGCGTTGGCCTCAATGAGCAGTTCTTC.

CDR3 sequence reads: CASSVDGRGRSTGELFF. CDR3 DNA sequence: TGTGCCAGCAGCGTAGACGGGAGGGGGCGAAGCACCGGGGAGCTGTTTTTT. This rearrangement joins TRBV9 to TRBJ2-2; tentative D call: TRBD2 (8 bases). V was trimmed by 0 bases and J by 4 bases, leaving 16 bases between them. The germline CDR1 and CDR2 sequences are SGDLS and YYNGEE. The CDR3 covers 17 residues.

CDR3 sequence reads: CASSQDQSIGEKLFF. The CDR3 DNA is TGCGCCAGCAGCCAAGATCAGAGTATCGGGGAAAAACTGTTTTTT. This chain joins TRBV4-1 and TRBJ1-4, with D uncertain. The length of the CDR3 is 15 residues. Germline CDR1 and CDR2: MGHRA and YSYEKL. The V end lost 0 bases, the J end lost 8 bases, and 13 bases lay between the germline ends.

The rearrangement links TRBV4-2 to TRBJ2-2; no clear D gene. V was trimmed by 1 base and J by 3 bases, leaving 9 bases between them. The CDR3 length is 15 residues. From germline, CDR1 is LGHNA and CDR2 YNFKEQ. The CDR3 DNA reads TGTGCCAGCAGCCAAGTCGGGCAGGACACCGGGGAGCTGTTTTTT. It translates to CASSQVGQDTGELFF.

The rearrangement joins TRBV21-1 to TRBJ1-1; TRBD1, as called in the table, went unchecked against the DNA. TRBV21-1 is designated a pseudogene. This CDR3 contains 14 residues. CDR3 sequence: CASSKDKGDTEAFF. The CDR3 DNA reads TGTGCCAGCAGCAAAGATAAGGGGGACACTGAAGCTTTCTTT.

The rearrangement joins TRBV18 to TRBJ1-4; TRBD1 matches at 8 bases. With V trimmed by 4 bases and J by 13 bases, 14 bases remained unmatched. The CDR3 spans 15 residues. Germline values: CDR1 KGHSH, CDR2 LQKENI. The CDR3 is CASSRTGNGTRRLFF. In DNA, the CDR3 is TGTGCCAGCTCACGGACAGGGAATGGGACTAGGAGACTGTTTTTT.

This clone was counted a few times. The chain has TRBV2 and TRBJ1-4, with 7 bases lining up with TRBD1. The CDR3 runs 13 residues. The germline V gene encodes CDR1 SNHLY and CDR2 FYNNEI. The junction had 5 bases not matched to a gene; V was cut back by 7 bases and J by 6 bases. The CDR3 DNA follows: TGTGCCAGCAACCGGGACAGATATGAAAAACTGTTTTTT. Residues: CASNRDRYEKLFF.